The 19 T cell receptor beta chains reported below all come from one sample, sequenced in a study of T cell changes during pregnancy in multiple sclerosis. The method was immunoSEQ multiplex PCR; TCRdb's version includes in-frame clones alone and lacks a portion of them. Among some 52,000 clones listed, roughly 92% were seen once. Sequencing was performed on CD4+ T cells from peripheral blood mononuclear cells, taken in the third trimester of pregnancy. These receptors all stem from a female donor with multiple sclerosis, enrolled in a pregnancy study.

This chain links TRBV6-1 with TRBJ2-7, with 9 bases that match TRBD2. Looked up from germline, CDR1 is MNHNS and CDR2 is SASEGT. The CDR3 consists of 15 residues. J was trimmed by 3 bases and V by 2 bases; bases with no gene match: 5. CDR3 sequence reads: CASSEYPAGGYEQYF. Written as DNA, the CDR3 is TGTGCCAGCAGTGAATACCCAGCGGGGGGCTACGAGCAGTACTTC.

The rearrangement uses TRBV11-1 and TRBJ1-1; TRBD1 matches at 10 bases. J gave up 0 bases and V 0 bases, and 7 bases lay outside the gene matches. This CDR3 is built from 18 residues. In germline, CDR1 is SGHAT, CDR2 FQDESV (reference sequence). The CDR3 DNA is TGTGCCAGCAGCTTAGCGGCACCGGGACAGGGGATGAACACTGAAGCTTTCTTT. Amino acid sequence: CASSLAAPGQGMNTEAFF.

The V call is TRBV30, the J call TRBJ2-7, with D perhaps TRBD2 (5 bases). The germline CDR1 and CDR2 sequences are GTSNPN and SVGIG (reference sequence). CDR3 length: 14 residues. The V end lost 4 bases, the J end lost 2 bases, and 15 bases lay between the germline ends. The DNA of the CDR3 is TGTGCCTGGACCGACCCGCCGGGAACCTACGAGCAGTACTTC. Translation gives CAWTDPPGTYEQYF.

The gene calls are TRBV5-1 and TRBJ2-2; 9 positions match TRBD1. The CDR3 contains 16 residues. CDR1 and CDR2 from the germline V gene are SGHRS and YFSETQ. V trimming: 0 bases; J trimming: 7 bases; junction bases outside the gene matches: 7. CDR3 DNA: TGCGCCAGCAGCTTGGTCGGGACAGGGTTTCGCGGGGAGCTGTTTTTT. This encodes CASSLVGTGFRGELFF.

In nucleotides, the CDR3 is TGTGCCAGCAGCTTAGGTCTAGCGGGAACCTACGAGCAGTACTTC. Translating it yields CASSLGLAGTYEQYF. The chain employs TRBV7-2 and TRBJ2-7, with TRBD2 identical over 9 bases. Trimming at V came to 1 base and at J to 2 bases, leaving 3 bases not matched to a gene. This CDR3 spans 15 amino acids. CDR1 SGHTA and CDR2 FQGNSA come from the germline V gene.

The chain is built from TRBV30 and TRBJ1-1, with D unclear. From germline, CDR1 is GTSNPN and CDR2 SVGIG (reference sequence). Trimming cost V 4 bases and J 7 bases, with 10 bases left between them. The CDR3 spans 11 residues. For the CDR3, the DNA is TGTGCCTGGACTGCGAAACTTGAAGCTTTCTTT. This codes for CAWTAKLEAFF.

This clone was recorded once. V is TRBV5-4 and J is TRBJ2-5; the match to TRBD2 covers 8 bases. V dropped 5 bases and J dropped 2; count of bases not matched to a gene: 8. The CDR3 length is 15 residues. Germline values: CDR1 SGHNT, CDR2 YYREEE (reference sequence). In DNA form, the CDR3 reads TGTGCCAGCAGTACGGGACTAGTGCTACAAGAGACCCAGTACTTC. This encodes CASSTGLVLQETQYF.

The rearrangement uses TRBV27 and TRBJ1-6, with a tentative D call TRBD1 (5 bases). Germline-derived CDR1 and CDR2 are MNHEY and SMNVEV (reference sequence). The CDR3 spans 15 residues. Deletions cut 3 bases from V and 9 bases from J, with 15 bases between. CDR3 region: CASSFGRERGSPLHF. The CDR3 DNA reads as TGTGCCAGCAGTTTCGGCAGGGAAAGGGGTTCACCCCTCCACTTT.

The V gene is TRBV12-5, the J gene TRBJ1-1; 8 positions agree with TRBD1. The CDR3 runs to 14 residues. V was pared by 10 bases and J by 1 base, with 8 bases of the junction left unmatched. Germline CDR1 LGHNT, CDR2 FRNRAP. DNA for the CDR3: TGTGCTACAGATCGGGGACAGGAGAACACTGAAGCTTTCTTT. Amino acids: CATDRGQENTEAFF.

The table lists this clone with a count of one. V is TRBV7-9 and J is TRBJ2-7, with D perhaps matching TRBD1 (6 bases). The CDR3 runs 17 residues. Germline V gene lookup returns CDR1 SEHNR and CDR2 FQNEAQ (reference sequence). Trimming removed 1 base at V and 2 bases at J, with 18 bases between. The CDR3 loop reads CASSLVVGAGVAYEQYF. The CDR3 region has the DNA TGTGCCAGCAGCTTAGTGGTCGGGGCAGGGGTAGCCTACGAGCAGTACTTC.

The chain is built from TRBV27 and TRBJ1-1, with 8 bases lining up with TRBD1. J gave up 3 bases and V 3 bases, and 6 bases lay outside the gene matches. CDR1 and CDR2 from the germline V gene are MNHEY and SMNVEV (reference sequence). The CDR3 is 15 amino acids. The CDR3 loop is CASSFWTGRDTEAFF. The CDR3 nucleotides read TGTGCCAGCAGTTTCTGGACAGGGCGGGACACTGAAGCTTTCTTT.

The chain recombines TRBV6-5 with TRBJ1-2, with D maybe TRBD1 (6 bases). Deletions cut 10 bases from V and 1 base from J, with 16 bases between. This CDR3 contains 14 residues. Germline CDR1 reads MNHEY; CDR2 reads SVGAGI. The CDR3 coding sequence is TGTGCCACCTGGAACAGGGTCCATAACTATGGCTACACCTTC. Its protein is CATWNRVHNYGYTF.

The CDR3 reads CASSFGTDTQYF. Written as DNA, the CDR3 is TGTGCCAGCAGCTTCGGCACAGATACGCAGTATTTT. The genes are TRBV5-6 and TRBJ2-3, with D unresolved. The CDR3 runs 12 residues. V shed 2 bases and J shed 1 base, with 2 bases lying between them. Germline V gene lookup returns CDR1 SGHDT and CDR2 YYEEEE.

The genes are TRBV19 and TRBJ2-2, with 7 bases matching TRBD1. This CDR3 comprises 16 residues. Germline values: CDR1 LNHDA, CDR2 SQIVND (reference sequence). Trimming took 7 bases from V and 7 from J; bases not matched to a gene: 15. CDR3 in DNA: TGTGCCAGTACCTTCAGGACAGGATCGAAGAACGGGGAGCTGTTTTTT. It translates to CASTFRTGSKNGELFF.

The CDR3 DNA sequence: TGTGCCAGCAGTGAAGGACGGACTACTAATTCACCCCTCCACTTT. Translation: CASSEGRTTNSPLHF. The chain carries TRBV2 and TRBJ1-6; D call uncertain. Between the trimmed V and J ends, which lost 1 base and 6 bases, there was a span of 10 bases. In germline, CDR1 is SNHLY, CDR2 FYNNEI. The CDR3 loop spans 15 amino acids.

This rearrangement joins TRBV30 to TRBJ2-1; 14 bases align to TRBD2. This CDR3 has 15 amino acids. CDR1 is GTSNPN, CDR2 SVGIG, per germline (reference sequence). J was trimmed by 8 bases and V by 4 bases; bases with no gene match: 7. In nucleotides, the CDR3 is TGTGCCTGGAAGCCGGGACTAGCGGGGGCCTATGAGCAGTTCTTC. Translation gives CAWKPGLAGAYEQFF.

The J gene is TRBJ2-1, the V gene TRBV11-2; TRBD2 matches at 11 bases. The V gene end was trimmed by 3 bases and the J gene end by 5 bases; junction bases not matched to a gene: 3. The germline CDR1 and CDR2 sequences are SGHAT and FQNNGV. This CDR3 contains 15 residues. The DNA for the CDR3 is TGTGCCAGCAGCTTCCCTAGCGGGGGGAACAATGAGCAGTTCTTC. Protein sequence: CASSFPSGGNNEQFF.

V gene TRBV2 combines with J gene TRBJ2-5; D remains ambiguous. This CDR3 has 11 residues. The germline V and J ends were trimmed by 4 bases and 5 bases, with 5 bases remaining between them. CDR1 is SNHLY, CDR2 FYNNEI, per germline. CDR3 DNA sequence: TGTGCCAGCAGTGGGCAGGAGACCCAGTACTTC. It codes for CASSGQETQYF.

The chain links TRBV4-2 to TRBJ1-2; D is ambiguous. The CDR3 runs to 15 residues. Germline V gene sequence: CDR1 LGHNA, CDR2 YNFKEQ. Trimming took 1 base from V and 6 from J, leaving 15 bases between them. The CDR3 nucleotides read TGTGCCAGCAGCCAAGGGTTGTACGGGGTGGATGGCTACACCTTC. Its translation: CASSQGLYGVDGYTF.